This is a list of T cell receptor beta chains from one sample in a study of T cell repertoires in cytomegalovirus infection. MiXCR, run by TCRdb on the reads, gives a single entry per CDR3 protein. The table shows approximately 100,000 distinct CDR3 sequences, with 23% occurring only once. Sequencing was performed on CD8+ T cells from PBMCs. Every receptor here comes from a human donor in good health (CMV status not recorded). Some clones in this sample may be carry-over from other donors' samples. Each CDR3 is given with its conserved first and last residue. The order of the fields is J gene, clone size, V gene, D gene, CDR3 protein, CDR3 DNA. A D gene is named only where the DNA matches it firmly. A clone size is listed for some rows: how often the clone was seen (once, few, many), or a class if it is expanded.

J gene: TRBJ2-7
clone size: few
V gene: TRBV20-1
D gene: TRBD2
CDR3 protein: CSARDWRAGAHEQYF
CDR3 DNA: TGCAGTGCTAGAGATTGGCGGGCGGGAGCGCACGAGCAGTACTTC

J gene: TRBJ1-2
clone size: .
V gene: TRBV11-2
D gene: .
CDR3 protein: CASSKGSNYGYTF
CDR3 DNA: TGTGCCAGCAGCAAAGGGTCTAACTATGGCTACACCTTC

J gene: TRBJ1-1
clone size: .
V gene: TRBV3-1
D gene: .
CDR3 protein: CASSQDYRTEAFF
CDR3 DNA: TGTGCCAGCAGCCAAGATTATCGAACTGAAGCTTTCTTT

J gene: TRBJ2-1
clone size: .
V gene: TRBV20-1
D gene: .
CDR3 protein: CSASTLERVVNIEQFF
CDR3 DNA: TGCAGTGCTAGCACCCTCGAGCGGGTGGTGAATATAGAGCAGTTCTTC

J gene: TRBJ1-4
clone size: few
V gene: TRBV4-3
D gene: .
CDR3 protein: CASSQGTADEKLFF
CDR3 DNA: TGCGCCAGCAGCCAGGGGACGGCGGATGAAAAACTGTTTTTT

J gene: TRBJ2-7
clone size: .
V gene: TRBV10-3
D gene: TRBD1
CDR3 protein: CAISGDRDPYEQYF
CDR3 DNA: TGTGCCATCAGTGGGGACAGGGACCCCTACGAGCAGTACTTC

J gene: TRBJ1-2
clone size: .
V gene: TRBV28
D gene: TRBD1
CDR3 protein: CASRPYMGQGLPYGYTF
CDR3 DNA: TGTGCCAGCAGGCCTTACATGGGACAGGGGCTTCCGTATGGCTACACCTTC

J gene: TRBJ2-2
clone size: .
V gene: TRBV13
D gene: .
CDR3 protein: CASSSADTGTGELFF
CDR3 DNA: TGTGCCAGCAGCTCAGCGGACACGGGGACCGGGGAGCTGTTTTTT

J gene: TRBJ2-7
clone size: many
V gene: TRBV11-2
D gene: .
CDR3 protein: CASSSNYEQYF
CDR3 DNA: TGTGCCAGCAGCTCTAACTACGAGCAGTACTTC

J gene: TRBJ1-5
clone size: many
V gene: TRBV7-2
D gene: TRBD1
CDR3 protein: CASSLEGTASNQPQHF
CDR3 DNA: TGTGCCAGCAGCTTGGAGGGGACAGCTAGCAATCAGCCCCAGCATTTT

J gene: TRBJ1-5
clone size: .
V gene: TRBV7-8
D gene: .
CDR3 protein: CASSPLGEGSNQPQHF
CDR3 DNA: TGTGCCAGCAGCCCTCTGGGGGAGGGTAGCAATCAGCCCCAGCATTTT

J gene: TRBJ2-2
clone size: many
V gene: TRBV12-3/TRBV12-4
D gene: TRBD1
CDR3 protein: CAGSTGATYGELFF
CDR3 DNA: TGTGCCGGGTCGACAGGGGCTACCTACGGGGAGCTGTTTTTT

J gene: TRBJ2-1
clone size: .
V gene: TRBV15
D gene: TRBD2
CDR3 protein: CATSRESGSSHNEQFF
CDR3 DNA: TGTGCCACCAGCAGAGAGAGCGGGAGTTCCCACAATGAGCAGTTCTTC

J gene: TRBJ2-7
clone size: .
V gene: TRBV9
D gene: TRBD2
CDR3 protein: CASSESGLANEQYF
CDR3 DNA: TGTGCCAGCAGCGAAAGCGGACTAGCGAACGAGCAGTACTTC

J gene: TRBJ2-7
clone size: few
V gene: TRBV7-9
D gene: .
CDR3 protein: CASSLVQGIGEQYF
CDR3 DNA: TGTGCCAGCAGCTTAGTCCAGGGGATCGGGGAGCAGTACTTC

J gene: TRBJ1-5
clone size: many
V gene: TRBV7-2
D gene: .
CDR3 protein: CASSFGPGVRQPQHF
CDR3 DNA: TGTGCCAGCAGCTTCGGTCCAGGGGTCCGCCAGCCCCAGCATTTT

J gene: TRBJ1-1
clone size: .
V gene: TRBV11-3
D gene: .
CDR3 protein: CASSLDRAGDGIGDTEAFF
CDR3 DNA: TGTGCCAGCAGCTTAGATCGAGCAGGGGACGGTATCGGGGACACTGAAGCTTTCTTT

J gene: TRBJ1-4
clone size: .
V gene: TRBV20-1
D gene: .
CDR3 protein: CSASGPTNEKLFF
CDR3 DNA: TGCAGTGCTAGTGGCCCAACTAATGAAAAACTGTTTTTT

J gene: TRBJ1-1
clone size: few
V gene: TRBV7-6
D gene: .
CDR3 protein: CASRPMNTEAFF
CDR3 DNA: TGTGCCAGCAGGCCCATGAACACTGAAGCTTTCTTT

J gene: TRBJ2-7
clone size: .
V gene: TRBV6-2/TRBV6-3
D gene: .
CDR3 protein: CASSTSGTLDEQYF
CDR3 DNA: TGTGCCAGCAGTACATCCGGGACCCTGGACGAGCAGTACTTC

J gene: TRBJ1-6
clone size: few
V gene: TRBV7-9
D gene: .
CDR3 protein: CASSPSVSPLHF
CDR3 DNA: TGTGCCAGCAGCCCGTCCGTTTCACCCCTCCACTTT

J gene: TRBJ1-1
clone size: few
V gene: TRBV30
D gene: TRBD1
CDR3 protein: CAWSVRAGGANTEAFF
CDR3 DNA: TGTGCCTGGAGTGTCCGGGCAGGGGGCGCGAACACTGAAGCTTTCTTT

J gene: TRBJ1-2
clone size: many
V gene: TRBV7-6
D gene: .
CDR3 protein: CASSTLGSINYGYTF
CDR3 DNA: TGTGCCAGCAGCACCCTGGGCAGCATCAACTATGGCTACACCTTC

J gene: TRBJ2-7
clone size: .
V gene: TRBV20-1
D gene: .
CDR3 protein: CSAPGGGIWEQYF
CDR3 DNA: TGCAGTGCCCCAGGCGGGGGCATCTGGGAGCAGTACTTC

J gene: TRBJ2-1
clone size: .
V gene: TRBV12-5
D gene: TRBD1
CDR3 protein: CASGLSGTGVSNEQFF
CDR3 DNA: TGTGCTAGTGGCCTCTCCGGGACAGGGGTTTCGAATGAGCAGTTCTTC

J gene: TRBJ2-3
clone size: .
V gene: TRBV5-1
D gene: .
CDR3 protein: CASSIGDTGTDTQYF
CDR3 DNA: TGCGCCAGCAGCATTGGGGACACTGGCACAGATACGCAGTATTTT

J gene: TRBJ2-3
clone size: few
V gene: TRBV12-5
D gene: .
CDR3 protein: CASGPADTQYF
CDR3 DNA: TGTGCTAGTGGACCAGCAGATACGCAGTATTTT

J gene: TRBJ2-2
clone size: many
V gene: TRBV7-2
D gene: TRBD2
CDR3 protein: CASSSPSGWSTGELFF
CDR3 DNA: TGTGCCAGCAGCTCCCCTAGCGGTTGGAGCACCGGGGAGCTGTTTTTT

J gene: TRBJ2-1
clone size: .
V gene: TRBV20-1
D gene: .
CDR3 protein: CSAREGNEQFF
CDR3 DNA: TGCAGTGCTAGAGAGGGTAATGAGCAGTTCTTC

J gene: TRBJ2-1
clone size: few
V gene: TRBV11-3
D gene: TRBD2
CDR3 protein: CASSLVAGTSNNEQFF
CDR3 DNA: TGTGCCAGCAGCTTAGTCGCCGGGACTAGCAACAATGAGCAGTTCTTC

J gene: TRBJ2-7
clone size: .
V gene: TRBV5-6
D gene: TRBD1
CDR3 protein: CASRPTDLGQGAYEQYF
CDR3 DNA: TGTGCCAGCAGGCCTACTGACCTAGGACAGGGAGCTTACGAGCAGTACTTC

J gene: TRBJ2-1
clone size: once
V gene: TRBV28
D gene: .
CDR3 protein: CASSPPRTNYNEQFF
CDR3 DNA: TGTGCCAGCAGCCCCCCCCGGACAAATTACAATGAGCAGTTCTTC

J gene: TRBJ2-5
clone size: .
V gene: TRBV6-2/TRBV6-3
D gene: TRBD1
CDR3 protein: CASRPGQGQGETQYF
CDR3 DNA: TGTGCCAGCAGGCCCGGACAGGGTCAGGGGGAGACCCAGTACTTC

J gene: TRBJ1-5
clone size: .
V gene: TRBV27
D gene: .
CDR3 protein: CASSLSHPLVANQPQHF
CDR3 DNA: TGTGCCAGCAGTTTATCCCACCCCCTCGTGGCCAATCAGCCCCAGCATTTT

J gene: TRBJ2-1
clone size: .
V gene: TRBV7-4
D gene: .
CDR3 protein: CASSLSSKNEQFF
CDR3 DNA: TGTGCCAGCAGCTTAAGCTCGAAGAATGAGCAGTTCTTC

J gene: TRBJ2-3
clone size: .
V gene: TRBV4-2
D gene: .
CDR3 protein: CASSQDQQRVMGTDTQYF
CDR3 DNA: TGTGCCAGCAGCCAAGATCAGCAGCGGGTGATGGGGACGGATACGCAGTATTTT

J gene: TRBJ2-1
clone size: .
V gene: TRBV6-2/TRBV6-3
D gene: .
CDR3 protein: CASSAERNNRYNEQFF
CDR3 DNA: TGTGCCAGCAGCGCCGAAAGGAACAATCGGTACAATGAGCAGTTCTTC

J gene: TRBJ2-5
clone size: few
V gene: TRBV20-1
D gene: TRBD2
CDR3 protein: CSATRVGTSGGTQYF
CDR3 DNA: TGCAGTGCTACCAGGGTCGGGACTAGCGGGGGTACCCAGTACTTC

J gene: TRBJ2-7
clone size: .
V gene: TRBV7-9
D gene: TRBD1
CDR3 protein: CASSSVRDRAYEQYF
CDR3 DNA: TGTGCCAGCAGCTCCGTCCGGGACAGGGCCTACGAGCAGTACTTC

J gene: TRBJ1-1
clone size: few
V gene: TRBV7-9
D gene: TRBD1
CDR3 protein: CASSYTGTAGTINTEAFF
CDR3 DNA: TGTGCCAGCAGCTATACCGGGACAGCCGGAACTATTAACACTGAAGCTTTCTTT

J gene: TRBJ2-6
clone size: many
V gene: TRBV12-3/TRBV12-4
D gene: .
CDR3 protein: CAISDRSTNSGANVLTF
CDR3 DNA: TGTGCCATCTCGGACCGATCGACCAACTCTGGGGCCAACGTCCTGACTTTC

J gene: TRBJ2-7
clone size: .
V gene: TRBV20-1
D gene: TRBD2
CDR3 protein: CSASDLAAYEQYF
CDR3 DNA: TGCAGTGCTAGCGACCTAGCGGCCTACGAGCAGTACTTC

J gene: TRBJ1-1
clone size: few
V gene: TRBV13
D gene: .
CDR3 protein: CASSLGVAANTEAFF
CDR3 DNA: TGTGCCAGCAGCTTAGGCGTGGCAGCGAACACTGAAGCTTTCTTT

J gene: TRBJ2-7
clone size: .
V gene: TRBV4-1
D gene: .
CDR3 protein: CASSQDPQGTLISYEQYF
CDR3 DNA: TGCGCCAGCAGCCAAGATCCCCAAGGGACCCTCATCTCCTACGAGCAGTACTTC

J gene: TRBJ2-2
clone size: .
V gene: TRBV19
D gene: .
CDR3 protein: CATQEGLNTGELFF
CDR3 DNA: TGTGCCACTCAGGAGGGGTTGAACACCGGGGAGCTGTTTTTT

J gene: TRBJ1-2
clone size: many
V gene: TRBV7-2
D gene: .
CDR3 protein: CASSLEIGTNYGYTF
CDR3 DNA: TGTGCCAGCAGCTTAGAGATCGGAACCAACTATGGCTACACCTTC

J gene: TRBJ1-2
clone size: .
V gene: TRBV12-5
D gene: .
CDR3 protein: CASGLVSYEGQGNGYTF
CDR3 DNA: TGTGCTAGTGGTTTGGTCTCCTACGAGGGGCAAGGAAATGGCTACACCTTC

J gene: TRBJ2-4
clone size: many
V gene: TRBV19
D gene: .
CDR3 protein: CASSIGTAKNIQYF
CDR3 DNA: TGTGCCAGTAGTATAGGGACAGCCAAAAACATTCAGTACTTC

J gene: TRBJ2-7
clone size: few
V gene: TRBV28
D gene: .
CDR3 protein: CASSPPQGSEQYF
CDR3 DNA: TGTGCCAGCAGTCCGCCTCAGGGGAGCGAGCAGTACTTC

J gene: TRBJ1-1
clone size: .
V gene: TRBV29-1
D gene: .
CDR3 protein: CSVEYGLNTEAFF
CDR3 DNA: TGCAGCGTTGAATATGGTCTTAACACTGAAGCTTTCTTT

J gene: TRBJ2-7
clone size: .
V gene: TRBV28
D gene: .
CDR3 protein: CASSLGGNRDF
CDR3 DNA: TGTGCCAGCAGTTTAGGGGGGAACAGGGACTTC

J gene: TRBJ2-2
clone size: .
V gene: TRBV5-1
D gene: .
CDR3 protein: CASSWREPGSGELFF
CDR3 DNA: TGCGCCAGCAGCTGGAGGGAACCGGGGTCCGGGGAGCTGTTTTTT

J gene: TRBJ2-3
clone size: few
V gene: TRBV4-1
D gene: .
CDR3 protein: CASSPQGLMEDTQYF
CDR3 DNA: TGCGCCAGCAGCCCCCAGGGGTTAATGGAAGATACGCAGTATTTT

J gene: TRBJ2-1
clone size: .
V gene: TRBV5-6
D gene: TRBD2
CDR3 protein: CASSLAVAGEYNEQFF
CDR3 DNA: TGTGCCAGCAGCTTGGCCGTAGCGGGGGAGTACAATGAGCAGTTCTTC

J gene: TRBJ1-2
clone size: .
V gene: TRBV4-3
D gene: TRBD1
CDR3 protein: CASSQDSTGGNYGYTF
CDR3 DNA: TGCGCCAGCAGCCAAGATAGCACAGGGGGCAACTATGGCTACACCTTC